This T cell receptor (beta chain) came from a study of identical twins. The CDR3 runs 13 residues. Germline V gives CDR1 SGHTA, CDR2 FQGNSA. Trimming removed 5 bases at V and 4 bases at J, with 11 bases between. TCRdb recomputed calls from the 5' RACE reads with MiXCR, one row per CDR3 protein. This table has 200,000 to 300,000 distinct CDR3 sequences, roughly a tenth appearing once. This clonotype occurred many times. Sequenced input: memory T cells sorted from blood. This sequence originates from a man aged 50 to 60 in good health. This chain links TRBV7-2 with TRBJ1-1; D is perhaps TRBD1 (6 bases). CDR3 loop: CASSMDSFTEAFF. The CDR3 coding sequence is TGTGCCAGCAGCATGGACAGCTTCACTGAAGCTTTCTTT.